This paragraph covers one T cell receptor (beta chain) sequence. The antigen is unknown. This CDR3 has 12 residues. The germline V gene encodes CDR1 SNHLY and CDR2 FYNNEI. Assay used: immunoSEQ multiplex PCR; TCRdb lists only in-frame clones, some missing. The sample holds tens of thousands of clones, just under 85% seen once. The entry originates in a study of graft-versus-host responses after intestinal transplantation. The overall study: Recipients had transplants, and these were multivisceral, liver-intestinal, or isolated intestinal. Study results and limitations: Where graft-donor T cell macrochimerism was present, patients had high graft-versus-host to host-versus-graft clonal ratios in allografts.

This sample comprised unstimulated CD8+ T cells sorted from spleen or lymph node cells, obtained before intestinal transplant. The sequence was obtained from a human donor who received an intestinal transplant. The chain combines TRBV2 with TRBJ2-5, with 9 bases fitting TRBD2. The J call may not be correct, given that the DNA end is closer to TRBJ2-7. The CDR3 DNA reads TGTGCCAGCACCAGCGGGAGGAACGAGCAGTACTTC. This sequence encodes CASTSGRNEQYF.